This passage covers 3 T cell receptor beta chains from one sample sequenced in a study of shared clonotypes between healthy human individuals. Sequenced by immunoSEQ multiplex PCR; TCRdb stores in-frame clones only, minus some. The sample has some 2 million clones; roughly 95% are singletons. CD45RO-negative CD8 cells positively selected for CCR7 made up the naive population, which excluded terminally differentiated effector memory CD45RA+ cells. Sequenced sample: naive CD8+ T cells sorted from blood. The receptors stem from a man in his late teens or twenties in good health.

This chain links TRBV5-6 with TRBJ2-7; 9 bases map to TRBD2. CDR3 length: 14 residues. Looked up from germline, CDR1 is SGHDT and CDR2 is YYEEEE. V shed 6 bases, J shed 6 bases, and the junction held 10 bases outside the gene matches. As DNA, the CDR3 is TGTGCCAGCACACTGGCGGGAGGGTTTGGCGAGCAGTACTTC. Its protein is CASTLAGGFGEQYF.

The V and J genes are TRBV10-3 and TRBJ1-1; 9 bases align to TRBD1. With 10 bases clipped from V and 5 bases from J, the junction kept 8 bases outside the gene matches. Looked up from germline, CDR1 is ENHRY and CDR2 is SYGVKD. The CDR3 contains 13 residues. Written as DNA, the CDR3 is TGTGCCACGTTGGGACAGGGTGAGACTGAAGCTTTCTTT. This gives the protein CATLGQGETEAFF.

This chain connects TRBV14 to TRBJ2-5, with D perhaps TRBD1 (5 bases). CDR3 length: 20 residues. With 0 bases removed from V and 5 bases from J, the gap between germline ends came to 28 bases. CDR1 SGHDN and CDR2 FVKESK come from the germline V gene. The CDR3 coding sequence is TGTGCCAGCAGCCAAGATGGGGCGGCAGGTGATGTGGGTTACTGGGAGACCCAGTACTTC. The encoded protein is CASSQDGAAGDVGYWETQYF.